These 10 T cell receptor beta chains originate from one sample sequenced in a study of blood T cell repertoires in COVID-19 (dated by TCRdb to 2019 to 2021). The method was the immunoSEQ multiplex PCR assay. TCRdb re-hosts the immuneACCESS table, in-frame sequences only. Its copies lack some clones; in the studies checked, an unresolved V gene accounts for under half of them, and the cause for the rest is not known. For this sample the table gives 140,000 to 150,000 clones, of which around 85% were detected only once. The ten largest account for approximately 2.7% of the sample. Material for sequencing was peripheral blood. The receptor set was obtained from a woman aged 40 to 50 with active or convalescent COVID-19.

This rearrangement joins TRBV5-1 to TRBJ1-2, with TRBD1 matching over 7 bases. Trimming cost V 2 bases and J 5 bases; bases outside gene matches: 6. In germline, CDR1 is SGHRS, CDR2 YFSETQ. The CDR3 is 14 amino acids. CDR3: CASSFQDRSYGYTF. Written as DNA, the CDR3 is TGCGCCAGCAGCTTCCAGGACAGGTCTTATGGCTACACCTTC.

The V and J genes are TRBV30 and TRBJ1-2; maybe TRBD1 (5 bases). Trimming took 0 bases from V and 4 from J, leaving 21 bases between them. CDR3 length: 17 amino acids. The germline CDR1 and CDR2 sequences are GTSNPN and SVGIG (reference sequence). Written as DNA, the CDR3 is TGTGCCTGGAGTGTATATGCCCAGATCGCAGGGCCCTATGGCTACACCTTC. Translated, it gives CAWSVYAQIAGPYGYTF.

The rearrangement uses TRBV30 and TRBJ1-1; TRBD1 agrees at 9 bases. Looked up from germline, CDR1 is GTSNPN and CDR2 is SVGIG (reference sequence). The CDR3 is 13 residues long. V lost 5 bases and J lost 5; bases outside the gene matches: 6. The CDR3 DNA reads TGTGCCTGGGGACAGGGGTCAAAGACTGAAGCTTTCTTT. This sequence encodes CAWGQGSKTEAFF.

The CDR3 DNA sequence: TGTGCCAGCAGCTTATTCGAACAGAGCAATCAGCCCCAGCATTTT. It codes for CASSLFEQSNQPQHF. J is TRBJ1-5 and V is TRBV5-5; D is undetermined. Trimming removed 2 bases at V and 1 base at J, with 10 bases between. CDR1 is SGHKS and CDR2 is YYEKEE in the germline V gene (reference sequence). The CDR3 is 15 amino acids.

V is TRBV19 and J is TRBJ1-5, with 8 bases fitting TRBD1. Germline trimming cut 3 bases from V and 2 bases from J; bases unmatched to any gene: 6. CDR3 length equals 16 residues. Germline V gene sequence: CDR1 LNHDA, CDR2 SQIVND (reference sequence). CDR3 protein: CASSIRDRGGNQPQHF. The CDR3 DNA sequence: TGTGCCAGTAGTATCCGAGACAGGGGTGGCAATCAGCCCCAGCATTTT.

J is TRBJ2-5 and V is TRBV5-1, with 7 positions matching TRBD1. Unmatched junction bases numbered 4, after V lost 0 bases and J lost 5 bases. The germline V gene encodes CDR1 SGHRS and CDR2 YFSETQ. This CDR3 has 14 amino acids. The CDR3 DNA is TGCGCCAGCAGCTTGGGACAGGGTGGGGAGACCCAGTACTTC. This codes for CASSLGQGGETQYF.

The table lists this clone with a few counts. V gene TRBV28 combines with J gene TRBJ2-4, with 8 positions matching TRBD2. The germline gives CDR1 MDHEN, CDR2 SYDVKM. V lost 8 bases and J lost 2; bases outside the gene matches: 8. This CDR3 region has 15 residues. CDR3 DNA sequence: TGTGCCAGCCTTCCCGGGGGGGGTCCCAAAAACATTCAGTACTTC. Amino acids: CASLPGGGPKNIQYF.

The rearrangement joins TRBV5-1 to TRBJ2-3, with 9 positions matching TRBD1. The V gene's germline CDR1 is SGHRS and CDR2 YFSETQ. V gave up 1 base and J gave up 1 base; unmatched junction bases: 10. This CDR3 is 18 amino acids long. The CDR3 spells CASSLMRGTGRGTDTQYF. The CDR3, as DNA: TGCGCCAGCAGCTTGATGCGGGGGACAGGGAGGGGCACAGATACGCAGTATTTT.

CDR3 sequence: CASSLSPQGGGNTIYF. As DNA, the CDR3 is TGTGCCAGCAGTTTATCGCCCCAGGGAGGTGGAAACACCATATATTTT. The J gene is TRBJ1-3, the V gene TRBV27, with a weak D call TRBD1 (5 bases). CDR1 is MNHEY and CDR2 is SMNVEV in the germline V gene (reference sequence). The V gene lost 0 bases and the J gene lost 3 bases, with 12 bases spanning the gap. The CDR3 consists of 16 residues.

The rearrangement uses TRBV29-1 and TRBJ2-3; tentatively, D is TRBD2 (5 bases). The CDR3 loop spans 14 amino acids. The V gene lost 4 bases and the J gene lost 4 bases, with 15 bases spanning the gap. CDR1 is SQVTM, CDR2 ANQGSEA, per germline. The CDR3 reads CSVGSGSSADTQYF. DNA for the CDR3: TGCAGCGTTGGTAGTGGGAGTTCGGCAGATACGCAGTATTTT.